This is a list of T cell receptor beta chains from one sample in a study of blood T cells in healthy people across ages. TCRdb reprocessed the 5' RACE reads with MiXCR, giving one entry per CDR3 protein. The sample lists about 900,000 distinct CDR3 sequences, about 44% occurring once. The sequencing sample was made of blood. These receptors came from a man younger than 40 in good health. Each CDR3 is given with its conserved first and last residue. The D gene is left open where the match is weak. Clone size is not always given. Where it is, it says once, few, many or a class for expanded clones.

few,-,TRBV6-2/TRBV6-3,TRBJ2-1,CAITDSFYNEQFF,TGTGCCATCACGGACAGCTTCTACAATGAGCAGTTCTTC
-,-,TRBV7-9,TRBJ1-1,CASARDGQLNTEAFF,TGTGCCAGCGCCCGGGATGGACAGTTGAACACTGAAGCTTTCTTT
-,-,TRBV7-2,TRBJ1-6,CASSPGQTYSYNSPLHF,TGTGCCAGCAGCCCAGGACAGACTTACTCCTATAATTCACCCCTCCACTTT
-,TRBD2,TRBV5-1,TRBJ2-5,CASSLANSGGQETQYF,TGCGCCAGCAGCTTGGCCAATAGCGGGGGACAAGAGACCCAGTACTTC
-,-,TRBV29-1,TRBJ2-7,CSVHLGTYEQYF,TGCAGCGTCCATCTAGGCACCTACGAGCAGTACTTC
few,TRBD2,TRBV4-2,TRBJ2-1,CASSQPGTSGNEQFF,TGTGCCAGCAGCCAACCCGGGACTAGCGGCAATGAGCAGTTCTTC
-,-,TRBV6-2/TRBV6-3,TRBJ1-1,CASSYSETVNTEAFF,TGTGCCAGCAGTTACTCAGAGACGGTGAACACTGAAGCTTTCTTT
-,TRBD2,TRBV5-1,TRBJ2-2,CTSSLAGGQTGELFF,TGCACCAGCAGCCTCGCGGGGGGGCAAACCGGGGAGCTGTTTTTT
few,-,TRBV27,TRBJ2-5,CASGLLDAGTQYF,TGTGCCAGCGGACTTCTAGATGCGGGCACCCAGTACTTC
-,TRBD2,TRBV20-1,TRBJ2-3,CSASKPGLATDTQYF,TGCAGTGCTAGTAAACCGGGACTAGCGACAGATACGCAGTATTTT
-,TRBD2,TRBV29-1,TRBJ2-3,CSVITSGDSTDTQYF,TGCAGCGTCATCACTAGCGGGGATAGCACAGATACGCAGTATTTT
-,TRBD1,TRBV29-1,TRBJ2-7,CGGGQGESRGEQYF,TGCGGCGGTGGACAGGGGGAAAGCAGGGGCGAGCAGTACTTC
-,-,TRBV7-9,TRBJ2-6,CASSLQGEGGANVLTF,TGTGCCAGCAGCTTACAGGGCGAGGGTGGGGCCAACGTCCTGACTTTC
-,-,TRBV6-6,TRBJ2-3,CASSLKIGATDTQYF,TGTGCCAGCAGCCTCAAGATCGGGGCCACAGATACGCAGTATTTT
-,TRBD1,TRBV4-1,TRBJ1-5,CASSTTTGTSNQPQHF,TGCGCCAGCAGCACCACGACAGGGACCAGCAATCAGCCCCAGCATTTT
few,-,TRBV6-5,TRBJ1-2,CASRRDPTGGYGYTF,TGTGCCAGCAGGAGGGACCCCACAGGAGGCTATGGCTACACCTTC
-,-,TRBV3-1,TRBJ2-7,CASSQAPPLYNEQYF,TGTGCCAGCAGCCAAGCCCCTCCACTCTACAATGAGCAGTACTTC
few,TRBD2,TRBV14,TRBJ2-1,CASSPITSGGVGEQFF,TGTGCCAGCAGCCCCATCACTAGCGGGGGGGTTGGTGAGCAGTTCTTC
few,-,TRBV7-9,TRBJ1-2,CASSLQGFGYGYTF,TGTGCCAGCAGCTTACAGGGTTTTGGCTATGGCTACACCTTC
-,-,TRBV30,TRBJ1-2,CAWAVANYGYTF,TGTGCCTGGGCCGTCGCTAACTATGGCTACACCTTC
-,TRBD1,TRBV7-2,TRBJ1-5,CASSSVTGVSNQPQHF,TGTGCCAGCAGCTCGGTGACAGGGGTCAGCAATCAGCCCCAGCATTTT
few,-,TRBV24-1,TRBJ2-1,CATSGTDSYNEQFF,TGTGCCACCAGCGGGACTGACTCCTACAATGAGCAGTTCTTC
-,-,TRBV6-5,TRBJ2-5,CASRRTGTTQETQYF,TGTGCCAGCAGACGTACCGGGACAACGCAAGAGACCCAGTACTTC
few,-,TRBV11-3,TRBJ2-5,CASSLETGTGPQETQYF,TGTGCCAGCAGCTTAGAGACTGGAACCGGCCCCCAAGAGACCCAGTACTTC
-,-,TRBV20-1,TRBJ2-3,CSARVQARLSTDTQYF,TGCAGTGCTAGAGTACAAGCGAGACTCAGCACAGATACGCAGTATTTT
-,TRBD1,TRBV2,TRBJ2-7,CASRSDRGVYEQYF,TGTGCCAGCAGGAGCGACAGGGGGGTCTACGAGCAGTACTTC
few,-,TRBV3-1,TRBJ2-7,CASRDQGSSYEQYF,TGTGCCAGCAGAGATCAGGGGAGCTCCTACGAGCAGTACTTC
-,-,TRBV10-3,TRBJ1-1,CAISEGGSSMEAFF,TGTGCCATCAGTGAAGGAGGGTCTTCCATGGAAGCTTTCTTT
few,TRBD1,TRBV18,TRBJ1-1,CASPERGRGENTEAFF,TGTGCCAGCCCCGAGAGGGGGCGCGGGGAGAACACTGAAGCTTTCTTT
many,-,TRBV29-1,TRBJ2-7,CSVESFLGTEQYF,TGCAGCGTTGAATCGTTTTTGGGTACCGAGCAGTACTTC
few,-,TRBV7-9,TRBJ1-6,CASSLGRTANSPLHF,TGTGCCAGCAGCTTAGGGCGGACCGCTAATTCACCCCTCCACTTT
-,-,TRBV11-2,TRBJ2-3,CASSLVVARADTQYF,TGTGCCAGCAGCTTAGTAGTCGCCCGGGCAGATACGCAGTATTTT
many,TRBD1,TRBV12-3/TRBV12-4,TRBJ1-2,CASSPAGTGTVYGYTF,TGTGCCAGCAGTCCAGCCGGGACAGGGACCGTCTATGGCTACACCTTC
-,-,TRBV4-1,TRBJ2-2,CASSPEGGNTGELFF,TGCGCCAGCAGCCCAGAAGGGGGAAACACCGGGGAGCTGTTTTTT
-,-,TRBV5-1,TRBJ2-3,CASSLAQDTQYF,TGCGCCAGCAGCTTGGCCCAAGATACGCAGTATTTT
many,-,TRBV5-1,TRBJ2-7,CASRVRDSTYEQYF,TGCGCCAGCAGAGTTCGGGACTCAACCTACGAGCAGTACTTC
-,-,TRBV30,TRBJ2-5,CAWSVTGLQETQYF,TGTGCCTGGAGTGTAACCGGGTTGCAAGAGACCCAGTACTTC
-,-,TRBV12-3/TRBV12-4,TRBJ2-3,CASISPGQDTDTQYF,TGTGCCAGCATTTCCCCGGGACAAGACACAGATACGCAGTATTTT
-,TRBD1,TRBV7-2,TRBJ2-3,CASSHRDRGLDTQYF,TGTGCCAGCAGCCACCGGGACAGGGGGCTGGATACGCAGTATTTT
-,-,TRBV6-1,TRBJ2-7,CASSEGWGTLPYEQYF,TGTGCCAGCAGTGAAGGTTGGGGCACCCTACCCTACGAGCAGTACTTC
-,-,TRBV7-2,TRBJ2-3,CASSPRRGSTDTQYF,TGTGCCAGCAGCCCCCGGAGGGGTAGCACAGATACGCAGTATTTT
-,-,TRBV7-8,TRBJ1-2,CASSFYSYGYTF,TGTGCCAGCAGCTTCTACAGCTATGGCTACACCTTC
-,-,TRBV6-5,TRBJ2-3,CASRPKRADTQYF,TGTGCCAGCAGACCTAAGCGGGCAGATACGCAGTATTTT
-,TRBD1,TRBV5-6,TRBJ1-5,CASSSTGQGVKGNQPQHF,TGTGCCAGCAGCTCAACTGGACAGGGGGTTAAGGGCAATCAGCCCCAGCATTTT
-,TRBD2,TRBV18,TRBJ2-5,CASSLRRTSGEETQYF,TGTGCCAGCTCATTAAGAAGGACTAGCGGGGAAGAGACCCAGTACTTC
-,-,TRBV4-1,TRBJ1-2,CASSQDGDTTRYGYTF,TGCGCCAGCAGCCAAGATGGGGACACTACCCGCTATGGCTACACCTTC
-,-,TRBV2,TRBJ1-2,CASMGGSYGYTF,TGTGCCAGCATGGGGGGCAGCTATGGCTACACCTTC
-,-,TRBV7-9,TRBJ2-3,CASSLPGWGNGADTQYF,TGTGCCAGCAGCTTACCGGGGTGGGGGAACGGCGCAGATACGCAGTATTTT
-,-,TRBV7-2,TRBJ2-5,CASSPEGRNQETQYF,TGTGCCAGCAGCCCGGAGGGACGGAACCAAGAGACCCAGTACTTC
many,-,TRBV28,TRBJ2-7,CASSNRRFYEQYF,TGTGCCAGCTCTAATCGCCGTTTCTACGAGCAGTACTTC
-,TRBD1,TRBV27,TRBJ2-7,CASSLQGQAYEQYF,TGTGCCAGCAGTCTACAGGGACAGGCGTACGAGCAGTACTTC
-,-,TRBV28,TRBJ1-6,CASTALVNSPLHF,TGTGCCAGCACGGCCCTGGTTAATTCACCCCTCCACTTT
few,TRBD1,TRBV24-1,TRBJ2-2,CATSDLEGASNTGELFF,TGTGCCACCAGTGATTTAGAGGGGGCGTCGAACACCGGGGAGCTGTTTTTT
-,TRBD1,TRBV4-2,TRBJ1-2,CASSQERDRGYGYTF,TGTGCCAGCAGCCAAGAACGTGACAGGGGCTATGGCTACACCTTC
-,TRBD1,TRBV11-1,TRBJ2-1,CASSLETGQATMKQFF,TGTGCCAGCAGCTTAGAAACGGGACAGGCAACGATGAAGCAGTTCTTC
-,TRBD1,TRBV2,TRBJ1-5,CASSRDRVGGQPQHF,TGTGCCAGCAGCCGTGACAGGGTAGGAGGTCAGCCCCAGCATTTT
few,-,TRBV7-9,TRBJ1-1,CASAGYMNTEAFF,TGTGCCAGCGCAGGGTATATGAACACTGAAGCTTTCTTT
-,-,TRBV9,TRBJ2-1,CASSLRQRSSYNEQFF,TGTGCCAGCAGCCTGAGACAGCGTAGCTCCTACAATGAGCAGTTCTTC
many,-,TRBV3-1,TRBJ1-1,CASSKQVNTEAFF,TGTGCCAGCAGCAAACAAGTGAACACTGAAGCTTTCTTT
few,-,TRBV5-1,TRBJ1-4,CASSRAGNAAPNEKLFF,TGCGCCAGCAGCCGTGCCGGGAATGCGGCCCCTAATGAAAAACTGTTTTTT